This TCR beta chain was sequenced in a study of beta chain features in type 1 diabetes. As for the study in general: Cell yields, gender and age were similar in healthy donors and patients. All samples together contributed more than 90,000,000 sorted cells for examination.

The CDR3 has 14 residues. CDR1 and CDR2 (germline): MDHEN, SYDVKM. The trim removed 8 bases at V and 5 bases at J, leaving 8 bases unmatched. Of the isolated RNA, all was reverse transcribed, and so the sequenced material was expressed TCRB transcripts. Sequenced naive, central memory and regulatory T cell samples produced an average of approximately 3.5 million reads. Using immunoSEQ multiplex PCR, the repertoire was profiled, and TCRdb retains in-frame clones only, with some absent. The data show hundreds of thousands of clones, about a sixth seen once. Each of the CD4+ naive, central memory, regulatory and stem cell-like memory populations was sorted via CD45RO/CCR7/CD25/CD127/CD95/CD27.

The sequence came from a woman aged 18-29 years in good health. Sequenced material: naive CD4+ T cells from blood. V usage is TRBV28 and J usage is TRBJ2-1; TRBD2 matches 8 bases. The CDR3 DNA reads TGTGCCAGCCGACAAAGCGGGAGAGACAATGAGCAGTTCTTC. This gives the protein CASRQSGRDNEQFF.